These 18 T cell receptor beta chains share one sample of origin, sequenced in a study of T cell repertoires in cytomegalovirus infection. These receptors' targets are unknown. TCRdb independently ran MiXCR on the reads; one entry per CDR3 protein. Of more than 55,000 distinct CDR3 sequences in the sample, approximately 22% are singletons; the top ten hold 55% to 75%. Sequenced material: CD8+ T cells from cultured PBMCs, taken from culture after CMV antigen stimulation. The receptor set was obtained from a human donor in good health (CMV status not recorded). Some clones in this sample may be carry-over from other donors' samples.

This chain uses TRBV12-3 or TRBV12-4 with TRBJ2-5; D is perhaps TRBD1 or TRBD2 (5 bases each). The CDR3 has 14 residues. V was trimmed by 1 base and J by 4 bases, leaving 10 bases between them. CDR3 loop: CASSLGGATETQYF. The CDR3 DNA reads as TGTGCCAGCAGTTTAGGAGGGGCCACAGAGACCCAGTACTTC.

This clonotype showed up just a few times. V usage is TRBV6-6 and J usage is TRBJ1-5; no definite D call. This CDR3 comprises 14 residues. Trimming took off 0 bases at V and 1 base at J, with 4 bases between the two ends. Germline V gives CDR1 MNHNY, CDR2 SVGAGI (reference sequence). CDR3 amino acids: CASSYSRSNQPQHF. In DNA, the CDR3 is TGTGCCAGCAGTTACTCGAGGAGCAATCAGCCCCAGCATTTT.

The chain couples TRBV28 to TRBJ2-3; D perhaps matches TRBD2 (6 bases). V lost 6 bases, J lost 2 bases, and 18 bases lay in between. CDR1 and CDR2 from the germline V gene are MDHEN and SYDVKM. The CDR3 runs 16 residues. This CDR3 is CASSLGAGTPTDTQYF. In DNA, the CDR3 is TGTGCCAGCAGCTTAGGCGCGGGAACACCCACAGATACGCAGTATTTT.

The chain recombines TRBV11-2 with TRBJ1-1; D is possibly TRBD1 (6 bases). The CDR3 covers 14 residues. Trimming took off 2 bases at V and 3 bases at J, with 10 bases between the two ends. Germline V gives CDR1 SGHAT, CDR2 FQNNGV. The CDR3 nucleotides are TGTGCCAGCAGCTTACTGAAGGGGGACACTGAAGCTTTCTTT. Translated, it gives CASSLLKGDTEAFF.

The chain joins TRBV4-1 to TRBJ1-1; D might be TRBD1 (5 bases). The CDR3 contains 14 residues. V gave up 3 bases and J gave up 2 bases, with 10 bases separating them. The germline gives CDR1 MGHRA, CDR2 YSYEKL. The CDR3, as DNA: TGCGCCAGCAGCCAGTCGGGACCTAACACTGAAGCTTTCTTT. It is translated as CASSQSGPNTEAFF.

The chain recombines TRBV7-6 with TRBJ1-1; D gene unclear. The V end lost 5 bases, the J end lost 5 bases, and 12 bases lay between the germline ends. The CDR3 contains 13 residues. The V gene's germline CDR1 is SGHVS and CDR2 FNYEAQ. The CDR3 spells CASSPSVGTEAFF. The CDR3, as DNA: TGTGCCAGCAGCCCCTCAGTAGGGACTGAAGCTTTCTTT. The full variable domain, with the rest looked up from reference TRBV7-6 and TRBJ1-1, is GAGVSQSPRYKVTKRGQDVALRCDPISGHVSLYWYRQALGQGPEFLTYFNYEAQQDKSGLPNDRFSAERPEGSISTLTIQRTEQRDSAMYRCASSPSVGTEAFFGQGTRLTVV.

The chain has TRBV27 and TRBJ2-7; tentative D call: TRBD1 (6 bases). Trimming took 3 bases from V and 4 from J, leaving 13 bases between them. CDR3 length equals 14 residues. The germline V gene encodes CDR1 MNHEY and CDR2 SMNVEV (reference sequence). CDR3 in DNA: TGTGCCAGCAGTTTTTCAGGGGTTGGATACGAGCAGTACTTC. This translates into CASSFSGVGYEQYF.

This clonotype appeared a few times. DNA of the CDR3: TGTGCCAGCAGCGCGGGCGGCGGAACTGAAGCTTTCTTT. This codes for CASSAGGGTEAFF. This chain uses TRBV9 with TRBJ1-1, with D hard to call. The ends were cut back, 3 bases at V and 5 bases at J, with 11 bases in the middle. The germline CDR1 and CDR2 sequences are SGDLS and YYNGEE. CDR3 length equals 13 residues.

The chain combines TRBV12-3 or TRBV12-4 with TRBJ2-7; 9 nucleotides line up with TRBD1. The CDR3 runs to 14 residues. J was trimmed by 3 bases and V by 6 bases; bases with no gene match: 6. The DNA for the CDR3 is TGTGCCAGCAGCTTGGGACAGGGTATCTACGAGCAGTACTTC. Protein: CASSLGQGIYEQYF.

This clonotype was observed a few times. The V gene is TRBV9, the J gene TRBJ1-2; D is ambiguous. The CDR3 length is 13 residues. CDR1 and CDR2 from the germline V gene are SGDLS and YYNGEE. V lost 3 bases, J lost 6 bases, and 12 bases lay in between. CDR3 residues: CASSGLRAHGYTF. The CDR3 coding sequence is TGTGCCAGCAGCGGCCTGAGAGCACATGGCTACACCTTC. The entire variable domain, with the rest obtained from reference TRBV9 and TRBJ1-2, is as follows: DSGVTQTPKHLITATGQRVTLRCSPRSGDLSVYWYQQSLDQGLQFLIQYYNGEERAKGNILERFSAQQFPDLHSELNLSSLELGDSALYFCASSGLRAHGYTFGSGTRLTVV.

This clonotype showed up just a few times. This sequence joins TRBV7-2 and TRBJ1-6; no clear D gene. Germline-derived CDR1 and CDR2 are SGHTA and FQGNSA. This CDR3 spans 19 amino acids. Trimming removed 5 bases from V and 0 bases from J, with 20 bases in between. Here the CDR3 DNA reads TGTGCCAGCAGCCCCCGGCCGAACTCCCGGAGCTCCTATAATTCACCCCTCCACTTT. This gives the protein CASSPRPNSRSSYNSPLHF.

In its sample, this clonotype was seen a few times. The chain has TRBV27 and TRBJ2-2; no clear D. V was clipped by 4 bases and J by 2 bases, with 2 bases between them. This CDR3 has 12 amino acids. Germline V lookup: CDR1 MNHEY, CDR2 SMNVEV (reference sequence). The CDR3 loop is CASSSNTGELFF. Here the CDR3 DNA reads TGTGCCAGCAGTTCAAACACCGGGGAGCTGTTTTTT.

The chain has TRBV6-5 and TRBJ1-1, with D unresolved. Trimming took 0 bases from V and 5 from J, leaving 13 bases between them. The CDR3 contains 15 residues. Germline CDR1 and CDR2: MNHEY and SVGAGI. The DNA for the CDR3 is TGTGCCAGCAGTTACTCCAAGGTTCTAGTTACTGAAGCTTTCTTT. It codes for CASSYSKVLVTEAFF.

The chain is built from TRBV7-2 and TRBJ1-2; D gene uncertain. This CDR3 region has 16 residues. V was cut by 5 bases and J by 6 bases, with 22 bases left in between. Germline assignment: CDR1 SGHTA and CDR2 FQGNSA. The CDR3 protein is CASSRSDTPSSDGYTF. As DNA, the CDR3 is TGTGCCAGCAGCCGTTCAGACACACCCTCGAGCGATGGCTACACCTTC.

The V gene is TRBV27, the J gene TRBJ1-2, with D uncertain. V lost 3 bases to trimming and J lost 8 bases, with 13 bases between them. The length of the CDR3 is 13 residues. CDR1 is MNHEY and CDR2 is SMNVEV in the germline V gene (reference sequence). The CDR3 coding sequence is TGTGCCAGCAGTTTCCTAGACATGGGAGGCTACACCTTC. Translated, it gives CASSFLDMGGYTF.

This clonotype was observed many times. The chain joins TRBV14 to TRBJ2-7, with 10 nucleotides matching TRBD2. With V trimmed by 1 base and J by 0 bases, 12 bases remained unmatched. Germline CDR1 SGHDN, CDR2 FVKESK. There are 19 residues in the CDR3. The DNA for the CDR3 is TGTGCCAGCAGCCAAGGTCCGACTAGCGGGCCGGCGAGCTCCTACGAGCAGTACTTC. Translation: CASSQGPTSGPASSYEQYF.

This chain uses TRBV4-3 with TRBJ2-1, with D perhaps given as TRBD1 or TRBD2 (5 bases each). The germline V gene has CDR1 LGHNA and CDR2 YSLEER. V lost 4 bases to trimming and J lost 10 bases, with 11 bases between them. CDR3 length: 12 amino acids. CDR3 in DNA: TGCGCCAGCAGCCCTACCGGGACCGAGCAGTTCTTC. Residues: CASSPTGTEQFF.

The rearrangement links TRBV6-5 to TRBJ1-3; D gene uncertain. This CDR3 has 16 residues. The V end lost 2 bases, the J end lost 4 bases, and 15 bases lay between the germline ends. Germline V gene lookup returns CDR1 MNHEY and CDR2 SVGAGI. The CDR3: CASSYGQDGRGNTIYF. CDR3 bases: TGTGCCAGCAGTTACGGCCAGGACGGTAGAGGAAACACCATATATTTT.